Listed here are 25 T cell receptor beta chains from one sample, sequenced in a study of early T cells in non-severe SARS-CoV-2 infection. Each CDR3 protein gets one entry after TCRdb re-called the 5' RACE reads with MiXCR. The sample yields tens of thousands of distinct CDR3 sequences, less than 15% seen once. Sequences were obtained from whole blood. The receptors were gathered from an adult who was a healthcare worker with PCR-confirmed SARS-CoV-2 infection or an uninfected control (not recorded which).

This clonotype was found many times. The chain carries TRBV5-1 and TRBJ2-5; no reliable D call. Germline CDR1 SGHRS, CDR2 YFSETQ. The V and J ends lost 0 bases and 4 bases respectively, with 7 bases between them. This CDR3 is 13 amino acids long. The CDR3 protein is CASSLGLLETQYF. The CDR3 region has the DNA TGCGCCAGCAGCTTGGGATTGTTAGAGACCCAGTACTTC.

This clonotype was counted a few times. The chain has TRBV12-5 and TRBJ2-3; 9 bases line up with TRBD2. Per the germline V gene, CDR1 is LGHNT and CDR2 is FRNRAP. V dropped 1 base and J dropped 1; count of bases not matched to a gene: 0. CDR3 length: 15 amino acids. CDR3 in DNA: TGTGCTAGTGGTTTGGGGACTAGCGGCACAGATACGCAGTATTTT. It encodes CASGLGTSGTDTQYF.

In this sample, this clonotype turned up many times. In nucleotides, the CDR3 is TGTGCCAGCAGTTCCATCGCGGGACTAGCGATCACAGATACGCAGTATTTT. Amino acid sequence: CASSSIAGLAITDTQYF. The chain uses TRBV7-3 and TRBJ2-3; the match to TRBD2 covers 10 bases. The germline CDR1 and CDR2 sequences are SGHTA and FQGTGA. V was pared by 6 bases and J by 2 bases, with 11 bases of the junction left unmatched. This CDR3 has 17 amino acids.

This clonotype was recorded at least ten times. The chain combines TRBV30 with TRBJ1-2, with no clear D. CDR3 length: 14 residues. Germline assignment: CDR1 GTSNPN and CDR2 SVGIG (reference sequence). V dropped 0 bases and J dropped 5 bases, with 13 bases sitting between them. The CDR3 is CAWSVRWTKYGYTF. In DNA, the CDR3 is TGTGCCTGGAGTGTACGCTGGACGAAATATGGCTACACCTTC.

This clonotype was counted ten times or more. This chain uses TRBV6-6 with TRBJ2-5, with D tentatively TRBD2 (6 bases). CDR3 size: 17 residues. Trimming took 0 bases from V and 1 from J, leaving 15 bases between them. Germline V gene lookup returns CDR1 MNHNY and CDR2 SVGAGI (reference sequence). CDR3 nucleotides: TGTGCCAGCAGTTACTCCTCTCAGCGGGCAAGCCAAGAGACCCAGTACTTC. It yields the protein CASSYSSQRASQETQYF.

The chain employs TRBV3-1 and TRBJ2-7; perhaps TRBD2 as D (6 bases). Per germline, CDR1 LGHDT and CDR2 YNNKEL (reference sequence). CDR3 length: 10 amino acids. Trimming took off 11 bases at V and 4 bases at J, with 9 bases between the two ends. Here the CDR3 reads CASGVYEQYF. The CDR3 bases are TGTGCCTCGGGAGTATACGAGCAGTACTTC.

This clonotype came up a few times. J is TRBJ2-2 and V is TRBV7-2; 10 bases are shared with TRBD1. CDR1 and CDR2 (germline): SGHTA, FQGNSA. V shed 6 bases and J 5 bases; nucleotides not matched to a gene: 0. The CDR3 loop spans 13 amino acids. CDR3 in DNA: TGTGCCAGCAGGGGACAGGGGACCGGGGAGCTGTTTTTT. Translated, it gives CASRGQGTGELFF.

Many counts were recorded for this clonotype. V gene TRBV11-3 combines with J gene TRBJ2-7; 11 nucleotides agree with TRBD1. The CDR3 covers 15 residues. V trimming: 3 bases; J trimming: 2 bases; junction bases outside the gene matches: 3. CDR1 and CDR2 (germline): SGHNT, YENEEA. In nucleotides, the CDR3 is TGTGCCAGCAGCTTCCCGGGACAGGGGGCCTACGAGCAGTACTTC. It codes for CASSFPGQGAYEQYF.

The rearrangement uses TRBV7-9 and TRBJ1-5; D is uncertain. The germline V gene has CDR1 SEHNR and CDR2 FQNEAQ (reference sequence). V lost 2 bases to trimming and J lost 0 bases, with 5 bases between them. The CDR3 totals 14 residues. In DNA form, the CDR3 reads TGTGCCAGCAGCTTATTTGATAGCAATCAGCCCCAGCATTTT. Protein: CASSLFDSNQPQHF.

V is TRBV7-9 and J is TRBJ2-3; perhaps TRBD1 as D (5 bases). Germline assignment: CDR1 SEHNR and CDR2 FQNEAQ (reference sequence). There are 13 residues in the CDR3. The V and J ends lost 5 bases and 3 bases respectively, with 9 bases between them. In nucleotides, the CDR3 is TGTGCCAGCAGCCGTCCAGGGACAGATACGCAGTATTTT. It encodes CASSRPGTDTQYF.

This chain links TRBV24-1 with TRBJ1-2; 8 bases align to TRBD1. CDR1 and CDR2 (germline): KGHDR, SFDVKD. J lost 8 bases, V lost 5 bases, and 6 bases had no gene match. The CDR3 is 13 residues long. CDR3 amino acids: CATSAYGQGGYTF. The CDR3 DNA sequence: TGTGCCACCAGTGCCTATGGACAGGGCGGCTACACCTTC.

The chain recombines TRBV6-4 with TRBJ2-1; D is perhaps TRBD1 (5 bases). Between the trimmed V and J ends, which lost 2 bases and 5 bases, there was a span of 16 bases. CDR3 length equals 16 residues. Germline values: CDR1 MRHNA, CDR2 SNTAGT. The CDR3 DNA sequence: TGTGCCAGCAGTGACGTAGTGGTCTTGACAGACAATGAGCAGTTCTTC. The encoded protein is CASSDVVVLTDNEQFF.

Many counts were recorded for this clonotype. The chain links TRBV18 to TRBJ1-5; D may be TRBD1 (6 bases). The CDR3 is 16 residues long. The germline V and J ends were trimmed by 2 bases and 6 bases, with 17 bases remaining between them. Germline CDR1 reads KGHSH; CDR2 reads LQKENI. CDR3 region: CASSPTQPGAGQPQHF. CDR3 DNA: TGTGCCAGCTCACCAACACAGCCAGGGGCAGGTCAGCCCCAGCATTTT.

This clonotype showed up many times. The gene calls are TRBV4-3 and TRBJ1-3, with D maybe TRBD1 (5 bases). There are 17 residues in the CDR3. From germline, CDR1 is LGHNA and CDR2 YSLEER. The V gene lost 4 bases and the J gene lost 0 bases, with 16 bases spanning the gap. CDR3 residues: CASSPTLGPFSGNTIYF. The CDR3 nucleotides read TGCGCCAGCAGCCCAACCTTGGGACCTTTCTCTGGAAACACCATATATTTT.

The CDR3 loop reads CASSPSAGNNEQFF. For the CDR3, the DNA is TGTGCCAGCAGCCCATCCGCCGGCAACAATGAGCAGTTCTTC. V gene TRBV3-1 combines with J gene TRBJ2-1; D is uncertain. The germline V gene has CDR1 LGHDT and CDR2 YNNKEL (reference sequence). V gave up 4 bases and J gave up 5 bases, with 12 bases separating them. The CDR3 covers 14 residues.

This clonotype was detected ten times or more. The chain recombines TRBV7-6 with TRBJ1-4; perhaps TRBD1 as D (6 bases). CDR3 length equals 15 residues. Between the trimmed V and J ends, which lost 2 bases and 4 bases, there was a span of 11 bases. From germline, CDR1 is SGHVS and CDR2 FNYEAQ. CDR3 in DNA: TGTGCCAGCAGCTTAAGCGGGGGCGGTAATGAAAAACTGTTTTTT. Its protein is CASSLSGGGNEKLFF.

For this clonotype: The junction differs from germline at one of its ends, possibly a read error. This chain's CDR3 is CANSFTGGSEAFF. CDR3 sequence (DNA): TGTGCCAACAGCTTCACAGGGGGCTCTGAAGCTTTCTTT. The chain recombines TRBV9 with TRBJ1-1; 9 nucleotides line up with TRBD1. This CDR3 has 13 residues. Germline CDR1 is SGDLS and CDR2 is YYNGEE.

This chain joins TRBV7-8 and TRBJ2-3; no reliable D call. Germline CDR1 reads SGHVS; CDR2 reads FQNEAQ. CDR3 length: 11 residues. V was shortened by 5 bases and J by 6 bases, with 6 bases between the two germline ends. For the CDR3, the DNA is TGTGCCAGCAGCCCCCATGATACGCAGTATTTT. Its translation is CASSPHDTQYF.

This chain connects TRBV11-2 to TRBJ2-1; 7 bases are a match to TRBD1. Germline values: CDR1 SGHAT, CDR2 FQNNGV. The length of the CDR3 is 13 residues. V was pared by 7 bases and J by 5 bases, with 5 bases of the junction left unmatched. CDR3 coding DNA: TGTGCCAGCATCCTTAGGGGGCACAATGAGCAGTTCTTC. Translated, it gives CASILRGHNEQFF. The full variable domain, with the rest looked up from reference TRBV11-2 and TRBJ2-1, is EAGVAQSPRYKIIEKRQSVAFWCNPISGHATLYWYQQILGQGPKLLIQFQNNGVVDDSQLPKDRFSAERLKGVDSTLKIQPAKLEDSAVYLCASILRGHNEQFFGPGTRLTVL.

V usage is TRBV2 and J usage is TRBJ1-4; D remains ambiguous. The CDR3 sequence is 14 residues long. Germline CDR1 is SNHLY and CDR2 is FYNNEI. Between the trimmed V and J ends, which lost 8 bases and 2 bases, there was a span of 12 bases. The DNA of the CDR3 is TGTGCCAGCTCCTTGGGGATGACTAATGAAAAACTGTTTTTT. Encoded protein: CASSLGMTNEKLFF.

This clonotype was recorded at least ten times. The J gene is TRBJ2-1, the V gene TRBV12-3 or TRBV12-4, with TRBD2 matching over 7 bases. The CDR3 runs to 14 residues. V lost 3 bases, J lost 9 bases, and 8 bases stayed unmatched. CDR3 sequence reads: CASSFPVREGEQFF. DNA of the CDR3: TGTGCCAGCAGTTTTCCGGTGAGGGAGGGTGAGCAGTTCTTC.

The chain is built from TRBV7-8 and TRBJ1-1; the D gene is possibly TRBD1 (5 bases). The ends were cut back, 5 bases at V and 11 bases at J, with 18 bases in the middle. CDR3 length: 13 residues. Germline assignment: CDR1 SGHVS and CDR2 FQNEAQ. CDR3 loop: CASSPQRDRAAFF. DNA for the CDR3: TGTGCCAGCAGCCCTCAAAGAGACAGAGCGGCTTTCTTT.

The chain has TRBV12-5 and TRBJ1-5; tentatively, D is TRBD1 (5 bases). The germline V gene has CDR1 LGHNT and CDR2 FRNRAP. V was trimmed by 1 base and J by 11 bases, leaving 15 bases between them. The CDR3 spans 14 residues. As DNA, the CDR3 is TGTGCTAGTGGTTTGGGCGCAGGGAGGGTAACCCAGCATTTT. Translated, it gives CASGLGAGRVTQHF.

This clonotype was counted between two and nine times. The CDR3 sequence: CASTRGVAYSNQPQHF. The CDR3 DNA reads as TGTGCCAGCACCAGGGGCGTCGCTTATAGCAATCAGCCCCAGCATTTT. V usage is TRBV12-3 or TRBV12-4 and J usage is TRBJ1-5; possible D gene TRBD1, 6 bases. The ends were cut back, 7 bases at V and 0 bases at J, with 16 bases in the middle. The CDR3 is 16 amino acids.

This clonotype showed up just a few times. The chain has TRBV18 and TRBJ2-3, with D unresolved. Per germline, CDR1 KGHSH and CDR2 LQKENI. The germline V and J ends were trimmed by 9 bases and 4 bases, with 11 bases remaining between them. This CDR3 has 12 residues. CDR3 DNA: TGTGCCAGAGGCGGTCAAGCAGATACGCAGTATTTT. This translates into CARGGQADTQYF.